This T cell receptor beta chain was retrieved from a study of blood T cell repertoires in COVID-19. As for the study in general: The origin of the acute and convalescent COVID-19 samples was the United States, Italy and Spain. T cells, B-cell-depleted T cells, or PBMCs supplied cDNA or gDNA.

Germline CDR1 and CDR2: SGHTA and FQGNSA. This CDR3 contains 14 residues. V was pared by 4 bases and J by 5 bases, with 3 bases of the junction left unmatched. In the original processing: Cell counts per sample came from amplifying reference gene primers. Some clones are missing from TCRdb's copy, which holds only in-frame ones; the method was immunoSEQ multiplex PCR. V and J calls and clone size are those listed in that table; D and trimming were worked out from the DNA. The repertoire holds fewer than 40,000 clones, about 91% seen once, with 5.4% in the top ten. The receptor was derived from a human donor in a cohort sampled during active COVID-19. The sequencing sample was made of peripheral blood. This chain joins TRBV7-2 and TRBJ2-2, with TRBD1 identical over 8 bases. For the CDR3, the DNA is TGTGCCAGCAGCTCAGGGGGCCGGACCGGGGAGCTGTTTTTT. It is translated as CASSSGGRTGELFF.